The 8 T cell receptor beta chains given below trace back to one sample, sequenced in a study of blood T cell repertoires in COVID-19. Using immunoSEQ multiplex PCR, the repertoire was profiled, and TCRdb retains in-frame clones only, with some absent. The sample lists fewer than 300,000 clones, 60% to 75% occurring once. Sequenced material: peripheral blood. The receptors come from a woman aged 80 or older with acute or convalescent COVID-19.

The gene calls are TRBV6-5 and TRBJ2-3, with a possible D match to TRBD2 (5 bases). The CDR3 extends over 14 amino acids. Trimming cost V 6 bases and J 6 bases, with 16 bases left between them. CDR1 and CDR2 from the germline V gene are MNHEY and SVGAGI. CDR3 nucleotides: TGTGCCAGCAGGCCCGTGAGTAGCGTCGATACGCAGTATTTT. This sequence encodes CASRPVSSVDTQYF.

This clone was picked up one time. Different DNA sequences within this sample yield the same CDR3. The rearrangement uses TRBV7-8 and TRBJ2-2; D not resolved. The CDR3 covers 15 residues. Germline V gene sequence: CDR1 SGHVS, CDR2 FQNEAQ. The V end lost 3 bases, the J end lost 0 bases, and 8 bases lay between the germline ends. CDR3: CASSFGGSNTGELFF. In nucleotides, the CDR3 is TGTGCCAGCAGCTTTGGCGGTTCGAACACCGGGGAGCTGTTTTTT.

The chain is built from TRBV12-5 and TRBJ1-1, with a weak D call TRBD1 (5 bases). Germline V gene sequence: CDR1 LGHNT, CDR2 FRNRAP. Trimming cost V 4 bases and J 10 bases, with 16 bases left between them. The CDR3 spans 13 residues. The CDR3 here is CASGYLGWGSAFF. CDR3 DNA sequence: TGTGCTAGTGGTTATCTGGGGTGGGGCTCAGCTTTCTTT.

The chain couples TRBV18 to TRBJ1-2; tentatively, D is TRBD1 (6 bases). The germline V gene encodes CDR1 KGHSH and CDR2 LQKENI. The CDR3 runs to 15 residues. Trimming took 2 bases from V and 5 from J, leaving 15 bases between them. CDR3 coding DNA: TGTGCCAGCTCACCAAGGACGACCAGGGGTTATGGCTACACCTTC. It encodes CASSPRTTRGYGYTF.

V is TRBV11-3 and J is TRBJ2-3; D ambiguous. The CDR3 consists of 13 residues. Germline V CDR1 and CDR2: SGHNT, YENEEA. V gave up 0 bases and J gave up 5 bases, with 6 bases separating them. CDR3 nucleotide sequence: TGTGCCAGCAGCTTAGACGTTAGAGATACGCAGTATTTT. Its protein product is CASSLDVRDTQYF.

The chain combines TRBV20-1 with TRBJ2-7; 8 bases agree with TRBD2. The germline CDR1 and CDR2 sequences are DFQATT and SNEGSKA (reference sequence). The CDR3 has 13 amino acids. The V and J ends lost 3 bases and 6 bases, in that order; junction bases with no gene match: 7. The CDR3 nucleotides are TGCAGTGCTAGTGACGGGGGGGCCGGCGAGCAGTACTTC. Translating it yields CSASDGGAGEQYF.

The chain carries TRBV3-1 (or the pseudogene TRBV3-2) and TRBJ2-7; possibly TRBD2 for D (5 bases). V gave up 4 bases and J gave up 1 base, with 14 bases separating them. CDR1 is LGHDT and CDR2 is YNNKEL in the germline V gene (reference sequence). CDR3 length: 15 amino acids. The CDR3 nucleotides read TGTGCCAGCAGCCCCCGGCTAGCCGAATCCTACGAGCAGTACTTC. It yields the protein CASSPRLAESYEQYF.

The count of this clone is one. CDR3 loop: CASSLGTSDRRETQYF. CDR3 bases: TGCGCCAGCAGCTTGGGGACTAGCGATCGAAGAGAGACCCAGTACTTC. The chain employs TRBV5-1 and TRBJ2-5; 9 nucleotides line up with TRBD2. Germline V gene lookup returns CDR1 SGHRS and CDR2 YFSETQ. The V gene end was trimmed by 0 bases and the J gene end by 4 bases; junction bases not matched to a gene: 7. The CDR3 has 16 residues. Combining the CDR3 with reference TRBV5-1 and TRBJ2-5 gives the whole variable domain KAGVTQTPRYLIKTRGQQVTLSCSPISGHRSVSWYQQTPGQGLQFLFEYFSETQRNKGNFPGRFSGRQFSNSRSEMNVSTLELGDSALYLCASSLGTSDRRETQYFGPGTRLLVL.